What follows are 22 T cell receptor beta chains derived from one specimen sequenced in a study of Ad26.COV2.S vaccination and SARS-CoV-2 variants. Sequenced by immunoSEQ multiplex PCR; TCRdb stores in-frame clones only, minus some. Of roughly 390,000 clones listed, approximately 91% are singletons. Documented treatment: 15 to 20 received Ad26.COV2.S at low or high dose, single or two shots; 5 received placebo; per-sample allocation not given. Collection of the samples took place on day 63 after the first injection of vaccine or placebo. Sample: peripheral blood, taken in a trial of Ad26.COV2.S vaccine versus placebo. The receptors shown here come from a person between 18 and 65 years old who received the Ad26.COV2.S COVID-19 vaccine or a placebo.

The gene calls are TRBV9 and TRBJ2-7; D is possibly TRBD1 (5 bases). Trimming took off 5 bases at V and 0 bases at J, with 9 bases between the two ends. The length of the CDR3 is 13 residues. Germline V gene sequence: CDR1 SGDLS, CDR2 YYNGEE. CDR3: CASSTGDSYEQYF. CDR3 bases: TGTGCCAGCAGTACAGGAGACTCCTACGAGCAGTACTTC.

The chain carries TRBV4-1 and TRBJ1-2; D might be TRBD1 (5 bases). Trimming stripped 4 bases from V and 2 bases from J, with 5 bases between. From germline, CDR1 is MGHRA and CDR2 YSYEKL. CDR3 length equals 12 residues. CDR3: CASSRQNYGYTF. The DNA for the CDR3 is TGCGCCAGCAGCCGACAGAACTATGGCTACACCTTC.

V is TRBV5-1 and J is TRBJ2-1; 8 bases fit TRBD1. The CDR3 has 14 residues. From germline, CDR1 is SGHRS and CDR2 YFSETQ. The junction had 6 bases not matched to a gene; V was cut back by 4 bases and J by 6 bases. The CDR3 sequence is CASSLLTGVNEQFF. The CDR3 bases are TGCGCCAGCAGCCTCCTGACAGGGGTCAATGAGCAGTTCTTC.

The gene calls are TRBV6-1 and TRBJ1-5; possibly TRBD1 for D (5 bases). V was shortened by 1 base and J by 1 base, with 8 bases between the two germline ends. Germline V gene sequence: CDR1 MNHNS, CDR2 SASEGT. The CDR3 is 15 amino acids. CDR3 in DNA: TGTGCCAGCAGTGAAGACAGGTGGAGCAATCAGCCCCAGCATTTT. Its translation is CASSEDRWSNQPQHF.

The CDR3, as DNA: TGCGCCAGCAGCCCGGGGGGTACCACAGATACGCAGTATTTT. Its translation is CASSPGGTTDTQYF. The chain uses TRBV5-1 and TRBJ2-3; 7 bases align to TRBD2. Germline CDR1 reads SGHRS; CDR2 reads YFSETQ. The CDR3 is made up of 14 amino acids. J gave up 2 bases and V 4 bases, and 4 bases lay outside the gene matches.

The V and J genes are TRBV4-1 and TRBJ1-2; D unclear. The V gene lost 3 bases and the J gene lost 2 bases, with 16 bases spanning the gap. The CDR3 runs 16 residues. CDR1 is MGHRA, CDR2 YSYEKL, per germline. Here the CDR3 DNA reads TGCGCCAGCAGCCACTCATCCCTACCGTCGAACTATGGCTACACCTTC. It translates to CASSHSSLPSNYGYTF.

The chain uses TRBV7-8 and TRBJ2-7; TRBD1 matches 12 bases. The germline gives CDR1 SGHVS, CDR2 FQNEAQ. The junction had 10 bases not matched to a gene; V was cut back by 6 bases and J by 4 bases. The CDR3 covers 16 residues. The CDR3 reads CASSRAGTGGLYEQYF. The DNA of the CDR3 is TGTGCCAGCAGTCGGGCCGGGACAGGGGGCCTTTACGAGCAGTACTTC.

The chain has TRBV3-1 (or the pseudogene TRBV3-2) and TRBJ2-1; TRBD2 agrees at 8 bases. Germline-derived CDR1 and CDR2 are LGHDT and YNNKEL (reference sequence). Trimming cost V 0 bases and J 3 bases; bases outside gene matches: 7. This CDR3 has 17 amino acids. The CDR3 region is CASSQDQAGGYYNEQFF. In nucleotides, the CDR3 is TGTGCCAGCAGCCAAGATCAGGCGGGGGGTTACTACAATGAGCAGTTCTTC.

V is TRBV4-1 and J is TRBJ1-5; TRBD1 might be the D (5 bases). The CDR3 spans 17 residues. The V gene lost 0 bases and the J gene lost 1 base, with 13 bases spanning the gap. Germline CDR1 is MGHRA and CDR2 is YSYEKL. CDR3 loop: CASSQDMGGMSNQPQHF. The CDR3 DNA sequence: TGCGCCAGCAGCCAAGATATGGGGGGGATGAGCAATCAGCCCCAGCATTTT.

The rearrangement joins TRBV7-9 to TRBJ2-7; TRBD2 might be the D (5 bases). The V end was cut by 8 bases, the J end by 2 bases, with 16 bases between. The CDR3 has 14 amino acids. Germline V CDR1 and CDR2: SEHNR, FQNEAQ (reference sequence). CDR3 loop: CASGSLRAPYEQYF. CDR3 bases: TGTGCCAGCGGATCCTTGAGGGCCCCCTACGAGCAGTACTTC. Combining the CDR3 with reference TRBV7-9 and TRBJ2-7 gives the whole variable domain DTGVSQNPRHKITKRGQNVTFRCDPISEHNRLYWYRQTLGQGPEFLTYFQNEAQLEKSRLLSDRFSAERPKGSFSTLEIQRTEQGDSAMYLCASGSLRAPYEQYFGPGTRLTVT.

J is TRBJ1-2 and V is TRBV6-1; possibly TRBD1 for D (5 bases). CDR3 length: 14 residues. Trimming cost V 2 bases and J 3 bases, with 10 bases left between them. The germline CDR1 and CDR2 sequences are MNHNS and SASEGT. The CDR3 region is CASSERGRDYGYTF. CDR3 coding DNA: TGTGCCAGCAGTGAAAGGGGCAGGGACTATGGCTACACCTTC.

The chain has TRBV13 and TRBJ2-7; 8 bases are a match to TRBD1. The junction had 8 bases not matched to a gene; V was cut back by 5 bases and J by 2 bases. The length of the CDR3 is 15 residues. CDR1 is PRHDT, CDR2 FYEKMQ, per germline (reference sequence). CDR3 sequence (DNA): TGTGCCAGCAGCAGTGCTTGGACAGGGACCTACGAGCAGTACTTC. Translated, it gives CASSSAWTGTYEQYF.

In DNA, the CDR3 is TGCAGCGTTGATGGACGGGACTCGAACACTGAAGCTTTCTTT. Its protein is CSVDGRDSNTEAFF. This chain links TRBV29-1 with TRBJ1-1, with D possibly TRBD1 on 5 matching bases. Trimming took off 3 bases at V and 1 base at J, with 12 bases between the two ends. CDR3 size: 14 residues. Per germline, CDR1 SQVTM and CDR2 ANQGSEA.

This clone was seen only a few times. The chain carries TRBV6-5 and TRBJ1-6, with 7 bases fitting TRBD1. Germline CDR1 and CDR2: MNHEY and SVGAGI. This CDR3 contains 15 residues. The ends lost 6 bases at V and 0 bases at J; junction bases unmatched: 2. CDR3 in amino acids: CASRGQSSYNSPLHF. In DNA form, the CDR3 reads TGTGCCAGCAGGGGACAGAGCTCCTATAATTCACCCCTCCACTTT.

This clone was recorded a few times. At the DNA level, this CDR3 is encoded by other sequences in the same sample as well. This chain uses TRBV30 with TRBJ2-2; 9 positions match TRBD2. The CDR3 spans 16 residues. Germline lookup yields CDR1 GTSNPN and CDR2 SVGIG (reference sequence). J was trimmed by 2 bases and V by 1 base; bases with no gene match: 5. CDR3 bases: TGTGCCTGGAGTGGAGTAGCGGGGGCCAACACCGGGGAGCTGTTTTTT. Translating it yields CAWSGVAGANTGELFF.

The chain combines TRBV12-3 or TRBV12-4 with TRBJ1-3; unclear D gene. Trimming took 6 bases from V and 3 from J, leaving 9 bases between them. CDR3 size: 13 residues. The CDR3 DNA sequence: TGTGCCAGCAGAAGGATGCTTGGAAACACCATATATTTT. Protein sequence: CASRRMLGNTIYF.

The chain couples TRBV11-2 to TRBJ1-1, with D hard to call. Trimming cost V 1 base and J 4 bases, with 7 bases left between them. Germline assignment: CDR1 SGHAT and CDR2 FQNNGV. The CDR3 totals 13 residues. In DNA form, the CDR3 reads TGTGCCAGCAGCTTAGGGCGGTCCACTGAAGCTTTCTTT. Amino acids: CASSLGRSTEAFF. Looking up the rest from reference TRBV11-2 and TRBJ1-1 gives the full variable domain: EAGVAQSPRYKIIEKRQSVAFWCNPISGHATLYWYQQILGQGPKLLIQFQNNGVVDDSQLPKDRFSAERLKGVDSTLKIQPAKLEDSAVYLCASSLGRSTEAFFGQGTRLTVV.

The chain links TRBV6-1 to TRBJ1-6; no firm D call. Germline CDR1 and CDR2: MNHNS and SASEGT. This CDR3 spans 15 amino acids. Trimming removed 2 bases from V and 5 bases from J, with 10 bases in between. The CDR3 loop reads CASSESLSDNSPLHF. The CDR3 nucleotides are TGTGCCAGCAGTGAATCATTGAGTGATAATTCACCCCTCCACTTT.

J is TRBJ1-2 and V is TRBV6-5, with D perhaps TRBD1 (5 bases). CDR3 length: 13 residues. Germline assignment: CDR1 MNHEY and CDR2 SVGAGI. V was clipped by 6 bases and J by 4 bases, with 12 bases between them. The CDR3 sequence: CASRPGRFYGYTF. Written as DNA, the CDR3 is TGTGCCAGCAGGCCGGGACGGTTCTATGGCTACACCTTC.

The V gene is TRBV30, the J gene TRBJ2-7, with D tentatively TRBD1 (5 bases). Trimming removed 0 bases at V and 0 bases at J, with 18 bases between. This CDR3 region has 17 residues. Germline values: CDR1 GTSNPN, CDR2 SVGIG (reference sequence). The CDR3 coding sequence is TGTGCCTGGAGTGTAAATGGGTTCGAGACAGACTCCTACGAGCAGTACTTC. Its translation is CAWSVNGFETDSYEQYF.

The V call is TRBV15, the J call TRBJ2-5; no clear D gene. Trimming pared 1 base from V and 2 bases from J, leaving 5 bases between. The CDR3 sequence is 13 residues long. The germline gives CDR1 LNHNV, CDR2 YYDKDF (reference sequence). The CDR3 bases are TGTGCCACCAGCAGAGTCTTTCAAGAGACCCAGTACTTC. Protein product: CATSRVFQETQYF.

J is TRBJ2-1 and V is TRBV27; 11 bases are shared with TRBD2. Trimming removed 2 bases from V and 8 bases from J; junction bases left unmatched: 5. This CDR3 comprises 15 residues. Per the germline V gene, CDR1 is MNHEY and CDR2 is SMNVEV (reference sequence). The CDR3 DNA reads TGTGCCAGCAGTTTACTAGCGGGGGGCTATCATGAGCAGTTCTTC. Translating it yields CASSLLAGGYHEQFF.